This TCR beta chain appears in the sequencing data of a study of tumour-infiltrating T cells in Burkitt lymphoma. Study-wide background: Patients covered every epidemiological subtype of Burkitt lymphoma.

V lost 4 bases to trimming and J lost 2 bases; unmatched junction nucleotides: 3. From germline, CDR1 is SQVTM and CDR2 ANQGSEA. The CDR3 has 13 residues. Using immunoSEQ multiplex PCR, the repertoire was profiled, and TCRdb retains in-frame clones only, with some absent. The sample consists of around 670 clones, approximately 12% of them appearing once. What was sequenced was tumor tissue. The receptor was derived from a human donor with Burkitt lymphoma. V and J are TRBV29-1 and TRBJ2-7; TRBD1 matches 9 bases. The CDR3, as DNA: TGCAGCGTTGTGGGACAGGGAACCTACGAGCAGTACTTC. This codes for CSVVGQGTYEQYF.